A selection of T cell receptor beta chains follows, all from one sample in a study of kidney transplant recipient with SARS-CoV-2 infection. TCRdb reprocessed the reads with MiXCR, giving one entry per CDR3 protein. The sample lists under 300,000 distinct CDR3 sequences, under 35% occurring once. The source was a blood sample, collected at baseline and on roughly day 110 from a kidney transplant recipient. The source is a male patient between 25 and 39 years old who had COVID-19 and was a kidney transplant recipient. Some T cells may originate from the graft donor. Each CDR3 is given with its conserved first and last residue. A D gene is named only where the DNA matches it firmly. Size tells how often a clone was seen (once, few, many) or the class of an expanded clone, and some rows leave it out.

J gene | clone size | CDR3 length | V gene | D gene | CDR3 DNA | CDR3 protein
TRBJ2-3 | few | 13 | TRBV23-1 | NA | TGCGCCAGCAGTCAAAGTTCGGCAGGGGAAAGGTATTTT | CASSQSSAGERYF
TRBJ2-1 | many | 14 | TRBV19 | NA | TGTGCCAGTAGTACTCCGGGATCCATAAATGAGCAGTTCTTC | CASSTPGSINEQFF
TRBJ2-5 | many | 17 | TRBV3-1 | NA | TGTGCCAGCAGCAATCTATGTCCCATTTCTTTCTCTGAGACCCAGTACTTC | CASSNLCPISFSETQYF
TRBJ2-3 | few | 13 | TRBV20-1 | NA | TGCAGTGCTAGGCCCATGCCTCCTAAGGCGCAGTATTTT | CSARPMPPKAQYF
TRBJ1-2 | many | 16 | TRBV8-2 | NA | TGTGGCAGTATCAGAAGTGATAGCCGAAAGACCTATGGCTACACCTTC | CGSIRSDSRKTYGYTF
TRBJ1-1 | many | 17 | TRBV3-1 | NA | TGTGCCAGCAGCCAAGCACGTCCCATTTCAATTCGCACTGAAGCTTTCTTT | CASSQARPISIRTEAFF
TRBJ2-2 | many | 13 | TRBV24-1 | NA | TGTGCCACCAGTGATGCCTACCCCGGGGAGCTGTTTTTT | CATSDAYPGELFF
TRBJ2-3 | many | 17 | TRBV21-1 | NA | TGTGCCAGCAGTAGTGTTGTAGCTACAGTCATGCAAGATACGCAGTATTTT | CASSSVVATVMQDTQYF
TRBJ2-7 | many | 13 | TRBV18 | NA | TGTGCCAGCTCACCACCTGAAGATTACGAGCAGTACTTC | CASSPPEDYEQYF
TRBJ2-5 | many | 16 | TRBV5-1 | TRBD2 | TGCGCCAGCAGCGATATAGCGGGGGTGCCCCAAGAGACCCAGTACTTC | CASSDIAGVPQETQYF
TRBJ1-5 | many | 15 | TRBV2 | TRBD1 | TGTGCCAGCAGTGATTTGGGACAGGGGAATCAGCCCCAGCATTTT | CASSDLGQGNQPQHF
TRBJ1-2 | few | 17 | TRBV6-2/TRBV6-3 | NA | TGTGCCAGCAGTGGAGTGGTCTGCATCGGAAAGACCTATGGCTACACCTTC | CASSGVVCIGKTYGYTF
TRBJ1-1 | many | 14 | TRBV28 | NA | TGTGCCAGCAGTATTGAGGGGACGAACACTGAAGCTTTCTTT | CASSIEGTNTEAFF
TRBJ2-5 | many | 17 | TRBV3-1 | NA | TGTGCCAGCAGCGGAAAGATTCCCATTTCTTTCTCTGAGACCCAGTACTTC | CASSGKIPISFSETQYF
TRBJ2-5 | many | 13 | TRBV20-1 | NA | TGCAGTGCTAGTTACGCTCTTGAAGAGACCCAGTACTTC | CSASYALEETQYF
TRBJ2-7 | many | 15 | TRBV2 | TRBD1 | TGTGCCAGCAGTGTCTTGGACAGGGGTTTCTACGAGCAGTACTTC | CASSVLDRGFYEQYF
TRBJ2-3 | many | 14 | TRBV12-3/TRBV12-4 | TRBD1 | TGTGCCAGCAGTCGGGACAGGGGACCAGATACGCAGTATTTT | CASSRDRGPDTQYF
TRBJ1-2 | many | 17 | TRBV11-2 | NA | TGTGCCAGCAGCGCCTGCATAACAAGCAGAAAGACCTATGGCTACACCTTC | CASSACITSRKTYGYTF
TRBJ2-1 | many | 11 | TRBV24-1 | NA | TGTGCCACCAGTGATTTGGACAGGCAGTTCTTC | CATSDLDRQFF
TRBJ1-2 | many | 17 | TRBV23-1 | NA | TGCGCCAGCAGTGGGATTGGGCTACGCAGAAAGACCTATGGCTACACCTTC | CASSGIGLRRKTYGYTF
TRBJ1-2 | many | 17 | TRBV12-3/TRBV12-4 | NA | TGTGCCAGCAGTCCTTCATACAGCTTCCGAAAGACCTATGGCTACACCTTC | CASSPSYSFRKTYGYTF
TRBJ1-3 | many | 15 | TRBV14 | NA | TGTGCCAGCAGCCAAGAGGGGACCTCTGGAAACACCATATATTTT | CASSQEGTSGNTIYF
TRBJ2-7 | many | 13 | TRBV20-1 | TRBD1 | TGCAGTGCCCCCGGGACAGAGTCCTACGAGCAGTACTTC | CSAPGTESYEQYF
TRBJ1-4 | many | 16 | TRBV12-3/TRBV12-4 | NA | TGTGCCAGCAGTTTCAGTCCCTCGCAGGGGATAAAAAAACTGTTTTTT | CASSFSPSQGIKKLFF
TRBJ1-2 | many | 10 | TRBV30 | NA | TGTGCCTGGAGCAGGGTGGGCTACACCTTC | CAWSRVGYTF
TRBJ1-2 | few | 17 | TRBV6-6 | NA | TGTGCCAGCAGTAGATGCGTAGGTGGGAAAAAGACCTATGGCTACACCTTC | CASSRCVGGKKTYGYTF
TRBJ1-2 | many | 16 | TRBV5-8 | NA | TGTGCCAGCTGGCCGACTCATCCACGAAAGACCTATGGCTACACCTTC | CASWPTHPRKTYGYTF
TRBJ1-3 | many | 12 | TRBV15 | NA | TGTGCCACCAGCAGAGATTTTTCGCGTTTATATTTT | CATSRDFSRLYF
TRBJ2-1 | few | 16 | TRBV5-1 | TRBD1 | TGCGCCAGCAGCGTGGGCGACAGGGGGTCCTACAATGAGCAGTTCTTC | CASSVGDRGSYNEQFF
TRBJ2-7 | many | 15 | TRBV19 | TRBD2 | TGTGCCAGTAGTAGGGGACTAGCGGGGTCCTACGAGCAGTACTTC | CASSRGLAGSYEQYF
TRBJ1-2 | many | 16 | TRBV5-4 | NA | TGTGCCAGCGTGTGCAGCGTACCAGGAAAGACCTATGGCTACACCTTC | CASVCSVPGKTYGYTF
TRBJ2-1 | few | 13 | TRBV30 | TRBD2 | TGTGCCTGGAGGGCGGGGGGTTACAATGAGCAGTTCTTC | CAWRAGGYNEQFF
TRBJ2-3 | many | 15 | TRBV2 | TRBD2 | TGTGCCAGCAGTGTCCTAGCGGTAAACACAGATACGCAGTATTTT | CASSVLAVNTDTQYF
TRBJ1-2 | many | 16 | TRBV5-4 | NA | TGTGCCAGCGTGCTCCACGTACCAGGAAAGACCTATGGCTACACCTTC | CASVLHVPGKTYGYTF
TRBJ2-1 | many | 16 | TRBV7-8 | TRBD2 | TGTGCCAGCAGCGGGACTAGCGGGAGTTGGTACAATGAGCAGTTCTTC | CASSGTSGSWYNEQFF
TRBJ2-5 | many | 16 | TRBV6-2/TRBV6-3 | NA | TGTGCCAGCAGTTACCGGTTCGACGGGCAACAAGAGACCCAGTACTTC | CASSYRFDGQQETQYF
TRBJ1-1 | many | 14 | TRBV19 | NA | TGTGCCAGTAGTATAGTGGCAACGAACACTGAAGCTTTCTTT | CASSIVATNTEAFF
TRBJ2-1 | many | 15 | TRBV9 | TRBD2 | TGTGCCAGCAGCGTAGAGCCTAGCGGCTACAATGAGCAGTTCTTC | CASSVEPSGYNEQFF
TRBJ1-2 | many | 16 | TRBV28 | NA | TGTGGCAGTGCCAGAAATGATAGCCGAAAGACCTATGGCTACACCTTC | CGSARNDSRKTYGYTF
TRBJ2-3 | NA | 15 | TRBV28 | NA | TGTGCCAGCAGTCTGATGACTCCTAGCACAGATACGCAGTATTTT | CASSLMTPSTDTQYF
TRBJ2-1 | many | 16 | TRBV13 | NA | TGTGCCAGCAGTTCAAAACAGGGTCGGTCCTACAATGAGCAGTTCTTC | CASSSKQGRSYNEQFF
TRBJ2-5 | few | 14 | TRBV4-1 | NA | TGCGCCAGCAGCCGAGGGGGGGGGCAAGAGACCCAGTACTTC | CASSRGGGQETQYF
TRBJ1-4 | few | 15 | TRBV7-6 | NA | TGTGCCAGCAGCCCTGGGGGGGGGCGCGGTGAAAAACTGTTTTTT | CASSPGGGRGEKLFF
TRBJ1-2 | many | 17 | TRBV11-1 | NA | TGTGCCAGCAGCAAGGGCCATAAGGCTGGAAAGACCTATGGCTACACCTTC | CASSKGHKAGKTYGYTF
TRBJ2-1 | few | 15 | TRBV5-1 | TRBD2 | TGCGCCAGCAGCTTGGGCCTAGCGGAGTACAATGAGCAGTTCTTC | CASSLGLAEYNEQFF
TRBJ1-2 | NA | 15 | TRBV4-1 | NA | TGCGCCAGCAGCCAAGAAAACAGGGATTTCCATGGCTACACCTTC | CASSQENRDFHGYTF
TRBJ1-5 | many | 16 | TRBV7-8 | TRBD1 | TGTGCCAGCACCTATTTACAGGGGAGAGAAGGACAGCCCCAGCATTTT | CASTYLQGREGQPQHF
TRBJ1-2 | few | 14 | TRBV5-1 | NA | TGCGCCAGCAGCTTCACTGACAGGACCTATGGCTACACCTTC | CASSFTDRTYGYTF
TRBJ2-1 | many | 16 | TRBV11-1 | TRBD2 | TGTGCCAGCAGCTTAGTGGTAGTAGCGGGAGACAATGAGCAGTTCTTC | CASSLVVVAGDNEQFF